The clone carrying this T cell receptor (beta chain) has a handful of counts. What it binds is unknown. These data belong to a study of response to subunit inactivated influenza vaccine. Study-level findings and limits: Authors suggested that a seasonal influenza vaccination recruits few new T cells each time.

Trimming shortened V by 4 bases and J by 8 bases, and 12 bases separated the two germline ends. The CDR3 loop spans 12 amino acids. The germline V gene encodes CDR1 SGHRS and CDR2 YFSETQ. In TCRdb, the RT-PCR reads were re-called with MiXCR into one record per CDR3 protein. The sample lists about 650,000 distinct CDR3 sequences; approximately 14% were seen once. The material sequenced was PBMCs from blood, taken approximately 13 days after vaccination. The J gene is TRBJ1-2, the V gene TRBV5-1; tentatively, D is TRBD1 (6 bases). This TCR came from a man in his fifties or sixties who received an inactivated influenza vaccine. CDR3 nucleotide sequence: TGCGCCAGCAGCCAGGGGAGGAAAGGCTACACCTTC. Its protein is CASSQGRKGYTF. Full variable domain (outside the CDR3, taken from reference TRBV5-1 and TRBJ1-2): KAGVTQTPRYLIKTRGQQVTLSCSPISGHRSVSWYQQTPGQGLQFLFEYFSETQRNKGNFPGRFSGRQFSNSRSEMNVSTLELGDSALYLCASSQGRKGYTFGSGTRLTVV.